Following are 18 T cell receptor beta chains from one sample sequenced in a study of blood T cells in healthy people across ages. The second PCR ran about 6 to 12 cycles with a sample-barcoded 5' primer and J-beta primers. TCRdb independently ran MiXCR on the 5' RACE reads; one entry per CDR3 protein. The data show about 1 million distinct CDR3 sequences, more than 40% seen once. Sequencing used blood. These receptors were obtained from a woman in her sixties in good health.

This clonotype has a handful of counts. The chain couples TRBV6-5 to TRBJ1-4; no firm D call. The CDR3 length is 15 residues. Germline CDR1 reads MNHEY; CDR2 reads SVGAGI. V was pared by 2 bases and J by 0 bases, with 7 bases between. CDR3 region: CASSYLETTNEKLFF. The CDR3 nucleotides are TGTGCCAGCAGTTACCTCGAAACAACTAATGAAAAACTGTTTTTT.

This clonotype was observed a handful of times. The V and J genes are TRBV5-1 and TRBJ2-7; D could derive from TRBD1 or TRBD2 (5 bases each). The V gene lost 4 bases and the J gene lost 0 bases, with 14 bases spanning the gap. This CDR3 is built from 15 residues. The germline V gene has CDR1 SGHRS and CDR2 YFSETQ. CDR3 DNA sequence: TGCGCCAGCAGCCCGGGACGCCAGCTCTCCTACGAGCAGTACTTC. Protein: CASSPGRQLSYEQYF.

This clonotype was observed at least ten times. V usage is TRBV6-5 and J usage is TRBJ2-1; D is unclear. The germline V gene encodes CDR1 MNHEY and CDR2 SVGAGI. This CDR3 has 15 residues. Between the trimmed V and J ends, which lost 6 bases and 4 bases, there was a span of 16 bases. CDR3 DNA: TGTGCCAGCAGAAGAACCCCCCGACCTTACAATGAGCAGTTCTTC. Protein product: CASRRTPRPYNEQFF.

The sample holds one count of this clonotype. The V call is TRBV11-2, the J call TRBJ2-2; D may be TRBD1 (6 bases). Germline loops: CDR1 SGHAT, CDR2 FQNNGV. V was clipped by 5 bases and J by 6 bases, with 16 bases between them. The CDR3 totals 15 residues. The CDR3 DNA sequence: TGTGCCAGCAGCACATGGGGGCCGGGGTCCGGGGAGCTGTTTTTT. It yields the protein CASSTWGPGSGELFF.

The chain is built from TRBV11-2 and TRBJ2-1; possibly TRBD2 for D (6 bases). CDR1 is SGHAT, CDR2 FQNNGV, per germline. Trimming removed 0 bases at V and 2 bases at J, with 14 bases between. The CDR3 is 17 residues long. The CDR3 DNA reads TGTGCCAGCAGCTTAGATCTGGCGGGAAGAGCCTACAATGAGCAGTTCTTC. Translation: CASSLDLAGRAYNEQFF.

This clonotype was counted only a few times. The chain joins TRBV9 to TRBJ2-7; 10 bases are a match to TRBD2. V lost 2 bases to trimming and J lost 7 bases; unmatched junction nucleotides: 9. CDR3 size: 15 residues. Per the germline V gene, CDR1 is SGDLS and CDR2 is YYNGEE. The CDR3 nucleotides are TGTGCCAGCAGCGTTGGGACTAGCGCCGGGAAGGAGCAGTACTTC. Translated, it gives CASSVGTSAGKEQYF.

The chain is built from TRBV18 and TRBJ2-6, with D perhaps matching TRBD1 (6 bases). In germline, CDR1 is KGHSH, CDR2 LQKENI. V was trimmed by 4 bases and J by 2 bases, leaving 21 bases between them. The length of the CDR3 is 19 residues. CDR3 sequence (DNA): TGTGCCAGCTCACACGGAACACAGGGATTCAGCACTGGGGCCAACGTCCTGACTTTC. This translates into CASSHGTQGFSTGANVLTF.

As concerns this clonotype: At one end, the junction sequence differs from germline, possibly due to a read error. This sequence joins TRBV6-2 or TRBV6-3 and TRBJ2-1; 10 bases fit TRBD1. Germline assignment: CDR1 MNHEY and CDR2 SVGEGT. The CDR3 totals 15 residues. The DNA for the CDR3 is TGTGCCAGCAGATACGGACAGGGGGGCTACAAGGAGCAGTTCTTC. It encodes CASRYGQGGYKEQFF.

This clonotype was seen only a few times. The rearrangement uses TRBV10-3 and TRBJ2-7, with TRBD1 identical over 11 bases. The J call may be mistaken, given a closer DNA end match to TRBJ2-5. CDR3 length: 13 residues. Germline V gene data show CDR1 as ENHRY and CDR2 as SYGVKD. CDR3 bases: TGTGCCACGGGGGACAGGGGGATGGAGACCCAGTACTTC. Its protein product is CATGDRGMETQYF.

This clonotype was seen more than once but under ten times. The gene calls are TRBV11-1 and TRBJ2-7, with 7 nucleotides matching TRBD2. From germline, CDR1 is SGHAT and CDR2 FQDESV (reference sequence). The J segment lost 0 bases and the V segment lost 0 bases, leaving 8 bases of the junction unmatched. The CDR3 contains 17 residues. The DNA of the CDR3 is TGTGCCAGCAGCTTAGCGGGAGGGAGCGGGTTCTCCTACGAGCAGTACTTC. The encoded protein is CASSLAGGSGFSYEQYF.

Of note for this clonotype: The junction differs from germline at one of its ends, possibly a read error. This chain connects TRBV7-9 to TRBJ2-6, with D possibly matching TRBD1 (5 bases). This CDR3 is 19 amino acids long. CDR1 and CDR2 (germline): SEHNR, FQNEAQ (reference sequence). This chain's CDR3 is CASSPRWTNRPSGADVLTF. Here the CDR3 DNA reads TGTGCCAGCAGCCCTCGGTGGACGAATCGACCATCTGGGGCCGACGTCCTGACTTTC.

There are a few counts of this clonotype. The rearrangement links TRBV27 to TRBJ2-7; no firm D call. This CDR3 spans 15 amino acids. Germline V CDR1 and CDR2: MNHEY, SMNVEV (reference sequence). Trimming removed 5 bases from V and 6 bases from J, with 20 bases in between. CDR3 sequence reads: CASSPLQARTGEQYF. The CDR3 coding sequence is TGTGCCAGCAGTCCCCTCCAAGCGAGAACGGGCGAGCAGTACTTC.

To note about this clonotype: At one of its ends the junction is not consistent with the germline gene, which may arise from a read error. The chain has TRBV4-1 and TRBJ2-5; TRBD2 agrees at 13 bases. Germline lookup yields CDR1 MGHRA and CDR2 YSYEKL. The CDR3 is made up of 15 amino acids. The CDR3 DNA sequence: TGCGTCAGCAGCCAAACTAGCGGGAGGGTGGAGACCCAGTACTTC. Translating it yields CVSSQTSGRVETQYF.

This chain joins TRBV5-1 and TRBJ2-1, with 10 positions matching TRBD2. This CDR3 has 16 amino acids. The trim removed 0 bases at V and 5 bases at J, leaving 5 bases unmatched. Germline-derived CDR1 and CDR2 are SGHRS and YFSETQ. This CDR3 is CASSLVFGLADNEQFF. The CDR3 region has the DNA TGCGCCAGCAGCTTGGTATTCGGACTAGCGGACAATGAGCAGTTCTTC.

This clonotype appeared once. The rearrangement joins TRBV6-1 to TRBJ1-2; 7 bases fit TRBD1. The CDR3 runs 15 residues. Trimming took 0 bases from V and 4 from J; bases not matched to a gene: 5. The germline gives CDR1 MNHNS, CDR2 SASEGT. This CDR3 reads CASSEATGQSYGYTF. CDR3 bases: TGTGCCAGCAGTGAAGCTACGGGACAGAGCTATGGCTACACCTTC.

This clonotype turned up a few times. The gene calls are TRBV4-2 and TRBJ2-5; either TRBD1 or TRBD2 may supply D (5 bases each). The V gene's germline CDR1 is LGHNA and CDR2 YNFKEQ. V was shortened by 0 bases and J by 3 bases, with 5 bases between the two germline ends. There are 13 residues in the CDR3. CDR3 DNA: TGTGCCAGCAGCCAAGAGGGGGAAGAGACCCAGTACTTC. Translation: CASSQEGEETQYF.

The chain joins TRBV3-1 to TRBJ2-7; D gene unclear. The J call is in doubt because the DNA end fits TRBJ2-5 better. The CDR3 runs to 16 residues. Per the germline V gene, CDR1 is LGHDT and CDR2 is YNNKEL (reference sequence). The CDR3 here is CASSFKNSRLGETQYF. Written as DNA, the CDR3 is TGTGCCAGCAGCTTCAAAAACTCCAGACTTGGGGAGACCCAGTACTTC.

The chain combines TRBV5-6 with TRBJ1-5, with 10 bases identical to TRBD1. Unmatched junction bases numbered 5, after V lost 2 bases and J lost 6 bases. The CDR3 contains 15 residues. Per the germline V gene, CDR1 is SGHDT and CDR2 is YYEEEE. For the CDR3, the DNA is TGTGCCAGCAGCTTCGGGACAGGGGTAGGTCAGCCCCAGCATTTT. As protein: CASSFGTGVGQPQHF.